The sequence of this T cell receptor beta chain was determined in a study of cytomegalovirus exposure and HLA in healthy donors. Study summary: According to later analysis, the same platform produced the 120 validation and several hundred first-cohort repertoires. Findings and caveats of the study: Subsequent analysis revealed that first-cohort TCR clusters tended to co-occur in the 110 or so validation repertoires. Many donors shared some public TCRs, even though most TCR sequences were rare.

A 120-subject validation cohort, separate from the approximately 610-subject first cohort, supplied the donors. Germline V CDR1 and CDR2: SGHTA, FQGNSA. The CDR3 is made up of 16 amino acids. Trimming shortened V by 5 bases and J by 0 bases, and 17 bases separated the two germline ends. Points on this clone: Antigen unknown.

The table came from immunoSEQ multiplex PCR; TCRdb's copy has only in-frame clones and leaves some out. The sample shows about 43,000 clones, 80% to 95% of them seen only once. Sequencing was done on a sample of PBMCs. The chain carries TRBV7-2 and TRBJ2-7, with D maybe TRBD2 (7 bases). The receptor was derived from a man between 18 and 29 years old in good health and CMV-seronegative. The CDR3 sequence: CASSPVGGGSSYEQYF. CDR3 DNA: TGTGCCAGCAGCCCCGTAGGGGGGGGGAGCTCCTACGAGCAGTACTTC.